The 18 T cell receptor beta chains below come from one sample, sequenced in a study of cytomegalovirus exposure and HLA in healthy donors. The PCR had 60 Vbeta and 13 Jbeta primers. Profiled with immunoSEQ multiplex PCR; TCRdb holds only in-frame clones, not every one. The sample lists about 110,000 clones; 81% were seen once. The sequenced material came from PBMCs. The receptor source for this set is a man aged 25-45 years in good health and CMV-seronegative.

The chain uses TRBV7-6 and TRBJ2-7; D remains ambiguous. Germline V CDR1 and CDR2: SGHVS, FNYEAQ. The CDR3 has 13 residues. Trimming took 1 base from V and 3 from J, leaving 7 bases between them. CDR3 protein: CASSLGQDYEQYF. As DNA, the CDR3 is TGTGCCAGCAGCTTAGGCCAGGACTACGAGCAGTACTTC.

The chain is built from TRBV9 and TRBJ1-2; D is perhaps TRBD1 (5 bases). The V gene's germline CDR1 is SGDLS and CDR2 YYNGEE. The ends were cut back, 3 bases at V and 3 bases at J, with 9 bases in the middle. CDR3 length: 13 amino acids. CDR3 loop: CASSAGGDYGYTF. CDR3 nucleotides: TGTGCCAGCAGCGCCGGGGGGGACTATGGCTACACCTTC.

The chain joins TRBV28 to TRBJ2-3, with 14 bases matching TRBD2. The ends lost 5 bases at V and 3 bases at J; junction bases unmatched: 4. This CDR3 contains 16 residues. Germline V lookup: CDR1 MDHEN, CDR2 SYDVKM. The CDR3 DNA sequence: TGTGCCAGCAGTGGGGGGACTAGCGGGAGTACAGATACGCAGTATTTT. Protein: CASSGGTSGSTDTQYF.

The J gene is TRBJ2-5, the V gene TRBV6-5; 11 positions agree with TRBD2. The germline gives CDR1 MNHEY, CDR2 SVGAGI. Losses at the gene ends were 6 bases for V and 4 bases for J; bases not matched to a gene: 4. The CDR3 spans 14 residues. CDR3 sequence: CASRRLAGLETQYF. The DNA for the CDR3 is TGTGCCAGCAGGAGACTAGCGGGGCTAGAGACCCAGTACTTC.

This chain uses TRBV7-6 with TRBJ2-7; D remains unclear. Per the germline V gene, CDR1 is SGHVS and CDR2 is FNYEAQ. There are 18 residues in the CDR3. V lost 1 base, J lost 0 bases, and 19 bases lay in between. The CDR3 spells CASSLDTNYGTSSYEQYF. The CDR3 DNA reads TGTGCCAGCAGCTTAGACACAAACTACGGAACAAGCTCCTACGAGCAGTACTTC.

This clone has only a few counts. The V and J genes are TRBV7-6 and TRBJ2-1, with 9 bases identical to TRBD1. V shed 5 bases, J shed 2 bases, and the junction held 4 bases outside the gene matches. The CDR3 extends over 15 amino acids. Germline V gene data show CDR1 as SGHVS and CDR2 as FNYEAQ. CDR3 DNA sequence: TGTGCCAGCAGCATTGGGACAGGGACCTACAATGAGCAGTTCTTC. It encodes CASSIGTGTYNEQFF.

The CDR3 spells CASSEAGGVYGYTF. CDR3 coding DNA: TGTGCCAGCAGTGAAGCAGGGGGCGTCTATGGCTACACCTTC. The rearrangement uses TRBV6-1 and TRBJ1-2; TRBD1 agrees at 7 bases. The CDR3 runs 14 residues. Germline lookup yields CDR1 MNHNS and CDR2 SASEGT. Trimming took 0 bases from V and 4 from J; bases not matched to a gene: 2.

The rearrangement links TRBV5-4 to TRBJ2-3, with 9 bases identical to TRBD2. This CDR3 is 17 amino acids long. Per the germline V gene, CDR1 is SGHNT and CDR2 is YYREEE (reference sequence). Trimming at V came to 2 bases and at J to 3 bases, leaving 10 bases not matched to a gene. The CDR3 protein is CASSFGAGTSSTDTQYF. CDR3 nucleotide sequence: TGTGCCAGCAGCTTTGGAGCCGGGACTAGCTCTACAGATACGCAGTATTTT.

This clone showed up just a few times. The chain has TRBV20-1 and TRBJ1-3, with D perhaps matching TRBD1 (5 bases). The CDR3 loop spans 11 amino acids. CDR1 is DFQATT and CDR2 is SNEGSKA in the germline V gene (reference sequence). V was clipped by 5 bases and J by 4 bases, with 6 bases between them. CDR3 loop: CSAYRGNTIYF. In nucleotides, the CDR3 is TGCAGTGCTTACAGGGGAAACACCATATATTTT.

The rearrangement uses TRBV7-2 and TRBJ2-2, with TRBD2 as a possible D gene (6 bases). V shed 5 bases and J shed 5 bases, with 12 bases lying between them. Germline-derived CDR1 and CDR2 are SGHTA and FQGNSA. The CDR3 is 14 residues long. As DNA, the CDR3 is TGTGCCAGCAGCCTTGGGGGGTCGACCGGGGAGCTGTTTTTT. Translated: CASSLGGSTGELFF.

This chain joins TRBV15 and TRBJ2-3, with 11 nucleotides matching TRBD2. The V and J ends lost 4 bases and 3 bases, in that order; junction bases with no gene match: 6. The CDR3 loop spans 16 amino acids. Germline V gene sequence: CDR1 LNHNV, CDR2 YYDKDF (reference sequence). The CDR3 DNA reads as TGTGCCACCAGCATCTATCGGACTAGCGGGACAGATACGCAGTATTTT. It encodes CATSIYRTSGTDTQYF.

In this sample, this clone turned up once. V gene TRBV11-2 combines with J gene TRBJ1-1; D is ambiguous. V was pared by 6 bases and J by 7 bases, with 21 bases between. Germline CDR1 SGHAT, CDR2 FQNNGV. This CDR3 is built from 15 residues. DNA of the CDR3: TGTGCCAGCAGTTCCGTGGTCCGGGGATCAATTGAAGCTTTCTTT. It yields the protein CASSSVVRGSIEAFF.

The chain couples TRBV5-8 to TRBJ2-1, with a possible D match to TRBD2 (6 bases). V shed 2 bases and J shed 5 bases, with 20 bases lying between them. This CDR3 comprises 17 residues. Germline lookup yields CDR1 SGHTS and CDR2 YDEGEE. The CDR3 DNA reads TGTGCCAGCAGCTTTTACATCCGGGAGATCGGTAACAATGAGCAGTTCTTC. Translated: CASSFYIREIGNNEQFF.

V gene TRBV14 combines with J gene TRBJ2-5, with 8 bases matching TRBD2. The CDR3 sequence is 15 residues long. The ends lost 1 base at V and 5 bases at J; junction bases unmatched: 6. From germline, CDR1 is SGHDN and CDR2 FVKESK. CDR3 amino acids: CASSQGSAGAETQYF. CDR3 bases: TGTGCCAGCAGCCAAGGGTCAGCGGGAGCGGAGACCCAGTACTTC.

The DNA of the CDR3 is TGCAGCGTTCGTCCAGGGGGGATCACTGAAGCTTTCTTT. Its translation: CSVRPGGITEAFF. The chain is built from TRBV29-1 and TRBJ1-1; 7 bases line up with TRBD1. CDR3 size: 13 residues. The germline gives CDR1 SQVTM, CDR2 ANQGSEA. The V gene end was trimmed by 5 bases and the J gene end by 4 bases; junction bases not matched to a gene: 7.

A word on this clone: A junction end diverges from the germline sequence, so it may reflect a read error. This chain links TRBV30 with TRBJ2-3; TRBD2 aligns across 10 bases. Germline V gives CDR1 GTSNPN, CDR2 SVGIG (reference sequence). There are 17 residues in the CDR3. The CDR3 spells CARRGTSATYLGDTQYF. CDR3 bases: TGTGCCCGGAGGGGGACTAGCGCAACCTACCTGGGAGATACGCAGTATTTT. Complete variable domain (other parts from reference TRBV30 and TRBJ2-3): SQTIHQWPATLVQPVGSPLSLECTVEGTSNPNLYWYRQAAGRGLQLLFYSVGIGQISSEVPQNLSASRPQDRQFILSSKKLLLSDSGFYLCARRGTSATYLGDTQYFGPGTRLTVL.

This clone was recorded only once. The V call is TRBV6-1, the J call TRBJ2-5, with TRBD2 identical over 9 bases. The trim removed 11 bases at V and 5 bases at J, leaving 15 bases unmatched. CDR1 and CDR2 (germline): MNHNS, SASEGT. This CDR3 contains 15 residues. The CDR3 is CALRYSGGLGETQYF. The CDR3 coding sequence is TGTGCCCTAAGATATAGCGGGGGCCTCGGTGAGACCCAGTACTTC.

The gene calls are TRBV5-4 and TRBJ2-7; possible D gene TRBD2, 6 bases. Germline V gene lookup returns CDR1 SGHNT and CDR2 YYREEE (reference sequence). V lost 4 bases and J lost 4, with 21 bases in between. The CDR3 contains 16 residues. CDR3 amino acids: CASSLLGAGTSYEQYF. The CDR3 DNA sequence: TGTGCCAGCAGCCTCCTCGGGGCGGGGACTTCTTACGAGCAGTACTTC.